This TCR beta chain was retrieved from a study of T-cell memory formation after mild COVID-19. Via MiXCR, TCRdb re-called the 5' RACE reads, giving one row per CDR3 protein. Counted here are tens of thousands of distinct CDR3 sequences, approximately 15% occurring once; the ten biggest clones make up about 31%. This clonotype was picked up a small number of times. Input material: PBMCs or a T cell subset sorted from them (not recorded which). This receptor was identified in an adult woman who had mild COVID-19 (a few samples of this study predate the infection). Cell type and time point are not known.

CDR3 amino acids: CASSQDHVSGNEQFF. CDR3 bases: TGCGCCAGCAGCCAAGATCATGTCTCCGGCAATGAGCAGTTCTTC. V and J are TRBV4-1 and TRBJ2-1; D unresolved. CDR1 and CDR2 from the germline V gene are MGHRA and YSYEKL. This CDR3 comprises 15 residues. V dropped 0 bases and J dropped 6 bases, with 12 bases sitting between them.